This TCR beta chain derives from a study of OX40 agonist ivuxolimab in advanced cancers. Points from the study as a whole: Clonal expansion in partial responders at 0.1-3.0 mg/kg ranked among the lowest.

TCRdb's table, derived via immunoSEQ multiplex PCR, lists solely in-frame clones and lacks some. This sample carries 55,000 to 70,000 clones, around 90% of them seen once, and the ten largest clones take roughly 1%. Concerning this clone itself: Its antigen is still unknown.

The germline CDR1 and CDR2 sequences are SGHRS and YFSETQ. This CDR3 is 17 amino acids long. The V gene end was trimmed by 2 bases and the J gene end by 1 base; junction bases not matched to a gene: 11. The sequenced sample was CD4+ or CD8+ T cells sorted from blood, obtained in a trial of the OX40 agonist ivuxolimab. This clonotype was obtained from an adult with an advanced solid tumor such as melanoma, head and neck, liver or kidney cancer. J is TRBJ1-1 and V is TRBV5-1; 7 bases map to TRBD1. This CDR3 reads CASSFGHRNRGNTEAFF. The CDR3 coding sequence is TGCGCCAGCAGCTTCGGTCACCGGAACAGGGGGAACACTGAAGCTTTCTTT.